The T cell receptor beta chain described here comes from a study of beta chain features in type 1 diabetes. Germline-derived CDR1 and CDR2 are MDHEN and SYDVKM. This CDR3 region has 13 residues. The V gene end was trimmed by 6 bases and the J gene end by 8 bases; junction bases not matched to a gene: 9. All of the isolated RNA was reverse transcribed, so expressed TCRB transcripts were sequenced. The assay was immunoSEQ multiplex PCR, and TCRdb's table has in-frame clones only and misses some. Among about 330,000 clones listed, more than 9.5% were seen once. The specimen sequenced was naive CD4+ T cells from blood. J is TRBJ1-2 and V is TRBV28; 7 bases align to TRBD1. The TCR sequence derives from a woman between 25 and 40 years old in good health. CDR3 sequence (DNA): TGTGCCAGCAGCCGCGACAGGGTCGGAGGCTACACCTTC. Protein sequence: CASSRDRVGGYTF.